Included here is one T cell receptor (beta chain) sequence, with context. Its antigen remains unidentified. Base qualities are not at hand, and no much larger clone is one base apart. This specimen comes from a study of cytomegalovirus exposure and HLA in healthy donors (dated by TCRdb to the late 2010s). Study-level background: According to an earlier analysis of a few hundred of the donors, 150 million to 200 million T cells yielded 90 million to 130 million unique TCR beta sequences and approximately 300 Gb of sequence data. An early release covering approximately 600 HLA-typed donors comprised about 290 gigabases of sequencing data and 85 million to 100 million unique TCR sequences. Four to six DR-DQ haplotypes were handled as single units for association and clustering, since linkage in the cohort was strong. In addition to the first cohort of 666 subjects, a separate validation cohort of some 120 different subjects was used. To predict cytomegalovirus infection status, the study brought together high-throughput TCR immunosequencing, statistical association of individual TCRs with disease status, and machine learning. The number of donors typed differed by locus, with roughly 620-630 for A, B, C, DRB1 and DQB1, 522 for DQA1, 606 for DPA1, and some 440 for DPB1. To study patterns of TCR occurrence, a later analysis re-analyzed previously published TCR beta repertoires from 600 to 750 donors and added high-resolution HLA genotyping. Among about 360 genotyped donors of the cohort, an average of around 240,000 unique TCR beta nucleotide sequences were sequenced per donor, roughly 20% of them non-productive. In an earlier analysis of roughly 540 of the donors, high-throughput TCR beta sequencing was used to judge whether each TCR beta V gene segment behaved as functional or pseudogenic. Genome-wide SNP genotypes for about 65% of the 666 donors were used in a later genetic analysis, which treated that subset as a discovery cohort. The study profiled the T cell repertoires of around 700 subjects by immunosequencing and related them to cytomegalovirus serostatus. Every discovery cohort repertoire had been produced on one sequencing platform. Class I and class II HLA loci were covered by the typing at four-digit resolution. Of the 398 genotyped donors, 75% to 85% were placed in the genetic ancestry cluster associated with self-reported Caucasian donors. Donor age, sex, ethnicity and CMV serostatus were collected together with the repertoire data. The later analysis used no new phenotypic data to find candidate immune exposures, relying instead on TCR beta sequences and their occurrence across donors. The aim of the study was to test whether cataloging public T cell receptors could identify signatures of past pathogen exposure.

Study-wide conclusions, independent of this receptor: Because counts were too low, more than 15 rarely observed V segments, including chromosome 9 orphons, were left out of the earlier analysis of approximately 500 of the donors. CMV serostatus was the only immune exposure information available for the cohort. V-gene and J-gene trimming of TCR beta chains was associated with a missense DCLRE1C variant in a later genetic analysis, and the association was replicated in an independent cohort. The cohort was sequenced for TCR beta chains only, and without alpha or paired-chain data the features that could be detected were limited. In a later analysis, about 16,000 TCR beta sequences were associated with specific HLA alleles at a false discovery rate of 0.05. Some IMGT-functional V segments, including TRBV6-2 and TRBV6-3, could not be told apart with the 87-base-pair reads, so those segments were excluded. Most TCR sequences were seen in very few donors, while some public TCRs were found in many individuals. A cluster of highly shared sequence variants was judged likely to represent a technical artifact of the sequencing pipeline. In a later genetic analysis, fewer N-insertions in productive TCRs were reported among donors in an Asian-associated ancestry cluster than the roughly 640-donor mean. A few of the identified cytomegalovirus-associated TCR beta chains were confirmed in vitro to be specific for cytomegalovirus antigens. When HLA alleles, especially DR and DQ, strongly co-occurred, attributing TCR associations to individual alleles was difficult. According to a later analysis, most CMV-associated TCR beta chains appeared to be HLA-restricted, and the HLA associations seemed to be driven largely by CMV exposure. Correlated functional status among segregating V segments might reflect linkage disequilibrium, but an unknown experimental factor could not be ruled out. Because HLA typing was unavailable for some donors at each locus, only the typed subset was used in association tests. Cytomegalovirus status was reported to be diagnosed by the classifier with high specificity and sensitivity in both the original and validation cohorts. Sequencing depth was assumed to be roughly uniform across donors in the presence/absence analyses, though that assumption may not hold. A total of 150 to 200 TCR beta chains were listed by the study as associated with cytomegalovirus. A further reported finding was that TCR beta sequences accurately predicted the HLA-A and HLA-B alleles for most subjects in the first cohort. An earlier analysis of approximately 570 of the donors showed that most TCR beta V segments appeared in productive rearrangements either about 87% or about 30% of the time, which broadly matched IMGT annotations. In a later analysis, HLA-associated TCR beta chains were found to be more clonally expanded and to have lower generation probabilities than equally common non-associated chains. Several of the top co-occurrence clusters appeared to be linked to parvovirus B19, influenza, CMV and Epstein-Barr virus, according to a later analysis. The authors suggested that the approach could potentially be extended to other disease states and immunological phenotypes. A later analysis found that TCR association rates varied across HLA loci, with DRB1 alleles showing the most associated TCRs and HLA-C alleles the fewest.

Including the terminal cysteine and phenylalanine, the CDR3 comprises 17 residues. Of the read, only the CDR3 DNA is kept; its 51 bases are in frame from base 1. V lost 7 bases and J lost 4 bases, and the count of bases not matched to a germline gene is 10. The germline V gene supplies CDR1 SNHLY and CDR2 FYNNEI. Library preparation employed the immunoSEQ multiplex PCR assay. A mixture of 60 forward primers for TCR Vbeta segments and 13 reverse primers for TCR Jbeta segments was used in the multiplex PCR. The CDR3 region of rearranged TCR beta genes was amplified from genomic DNA by a multiplex PCR assay. The amplified TCR beta libraries were sequenced on the Illumina HiSeq System as 87-base-pair reads. The paper's data handling went like this. Across the 670 or so repertoires, a later analysis counted tens of millions of unique TCR beta chains, some 11 million of which were shared by at least two donors. Raw reads were error-corrected and collapsed into unique sequences with a nearest-neighbor algorithm that merged closely related sequences to remove PCR and sequencing errors. Alignment of CDR3 sequences to IMGT reference sequences was used to assign V, D and J gene segments. For a sequence to be retained, at least a six-nucleotide match to both a V gene segment and a J gene segment was required. Rearrangements were classified as productive when the CDR3 lacked stop codons and remained in frame with V and J, and all other rearrangements were classified as non-productive. CDR3 was defined according to IMGT convention as the region running from the second conserved V-encoded cysteine to the conserved J-encoded phenylalanine. The earlier analysis of about 610 of the donors excluded any sequence lacking an unambiguous match to a single V gene segment. An earlier analysis of 587 of the donors classified V segments as functional when productive rearrangements were above 56.7% and as segregating when the standard deviation between donors was above 5%. A statistical classification framework was developed to diagnose cytomegalovirus status using the catalog of TCR beta chain sequences. V and J gene assignment, in a later analysis, came from comparing TCR nucleotide sequences with IMGT/GENE-DB human TR gene sequences. A later analysis assigned CDR3 sequences and most-parsimonious VDJ recombination scenarios with the TCRdist pipeline. In a later analysis, each TCR beta chain was defined by its CDR3 amino acid sequence together with its V-gene family, and reads lacking a unique V-gene family were excluded. A later analysis removed several hundred highly shared, low-generation-probability nucleotide sequences to deal with suspected cross-contamination and a sequencing artifact. For each public chain, a later analysis derived a clonal expansion index from normalized ranks of inferred template counts within each repertoire. In a later analysis, generation probabilities were computed using a VDJ recombination model fitted to out-of-frame rearrangements, and the results were checked against IGoR. A later analysis scored TCR-TCR, TCR-HLA and TCR-CMV co-occurrence with hypergeometric tests, applying a repertoire-size bias correction to TCR pairs. In a later analysis, false discovery rates were estimated by permuting HLA or CMV assignments 20 times. In a later analysis, co-occurring TCRs were grouped with DBSCAN, and TCRdist sequence similarity was added when clustering was performed within HLA-allele-positive subsets. Repertoires with fewer than 30,000 or more than 120,000 public chains, plus five repertoires with anomalous nucleotide sharing, were excluded from co-occurrence clustering. In TCRdb, the immuneACCESS table is reduced to in-frame sequences with V and J assigned. These tables do not hold every clone; where another copy was compared, an unresolved V gene accounts for under half, and the others remain unexplained. V and J calls and clone size are given by that table; D and trimming were obtained from the DNA. Here the sample has about 130,000 clones; approximately 85% occur a single time. 1.5% to 2% of the sample belongs to the ten largest clones.

The cohort was made up of several hundred healthy bone marrow donors. Cohort members were all nominally healthy when sampled, although unrecorded immune exposures were likely present. The donor was CMV seronegative and belonged to the group of around 400 seronegative cohort members. Every donor gave a peripheral blood sample, and the peripheral blood mononuclear cells from that sample were used for TCR beta sequencing. Genomic DNA extraction from the blood cell samples was performed with the Qiagen DNeasy Blood Extraction Kit. The TCR sequence derives from a boy aged 5-17 years in good health and CMV-seronegative. The specimen sequenced was PBMCs. This chain is built from TRBV2 and TRBJ2-2; 12 middle bases align to TRBD1. The nucleotide sequence reads TGTGCCAGCATTCCCGGGACAGGGGGCGGCGGCACCGGGGAGCTGTTTTTT. Translated, it gives CASIPGTGGGGTGELFF.